Listed here is a single TCR beta chain. The antigen is not known. Time point meaning: late sampling 161 to 241 days after vaccination in a few convalescent patients. Treatment denoted: roughly 11-day PBMC culture with coronavirus spike peptide pools or control peptides (ViraFEST assay). ViraFEST relied on peptide pools to expand antigen-specific T cells; the TCRs were sequenced afterward. This record comes from a study of vaccination and CD4 T cells after COVID-19. Whole-study context: At a median approximately 72 days (range 14 to 241) after dose two, post-vaccine samples were obtained. Cells received overlapping spike peptides from SARS-CoV-2, HCoV-NL63, HCoV-OC43 and HCoV-229E as stimulation.

The Oncomine TCR Beta short-read assay generated sequence data from the DNA of cultured CD4+ T cells. One entry per CDR3 protein results from TCRdb running MiXCR on the PCR reads. The sample consists of about 26,000 distinct CDR3 sequences, more than 35% of them appearing once. General study findings and limits: Convalescent patients displayed a median roughly 90% of reactive clones emerging only post-vaccination.

The CDR3 totals 13 residues. Per the germline V gene, CDR1 is SNHLY and CDR2 is FYNNEI. Deletions cut 6 bases from V and 3 bases from J, with 9 bases between. The genes are TRBV2 and TRBJ2-1, with D possibly TRBD2 on 5 matching bases. This receptor was identified in a human donor who had recovered from COVID-19. Sample: CD4+ T cells from blood, cultured in vitro, taken about 7 months after SARS-CoV-2 vaccination. The CDR3 sequence: CASSGLGYNEQFF. In nucleotides, the CDR3 is TGTGCCAGCAGCGGACTGGGCTACAATGAGCAGTTCTTC.